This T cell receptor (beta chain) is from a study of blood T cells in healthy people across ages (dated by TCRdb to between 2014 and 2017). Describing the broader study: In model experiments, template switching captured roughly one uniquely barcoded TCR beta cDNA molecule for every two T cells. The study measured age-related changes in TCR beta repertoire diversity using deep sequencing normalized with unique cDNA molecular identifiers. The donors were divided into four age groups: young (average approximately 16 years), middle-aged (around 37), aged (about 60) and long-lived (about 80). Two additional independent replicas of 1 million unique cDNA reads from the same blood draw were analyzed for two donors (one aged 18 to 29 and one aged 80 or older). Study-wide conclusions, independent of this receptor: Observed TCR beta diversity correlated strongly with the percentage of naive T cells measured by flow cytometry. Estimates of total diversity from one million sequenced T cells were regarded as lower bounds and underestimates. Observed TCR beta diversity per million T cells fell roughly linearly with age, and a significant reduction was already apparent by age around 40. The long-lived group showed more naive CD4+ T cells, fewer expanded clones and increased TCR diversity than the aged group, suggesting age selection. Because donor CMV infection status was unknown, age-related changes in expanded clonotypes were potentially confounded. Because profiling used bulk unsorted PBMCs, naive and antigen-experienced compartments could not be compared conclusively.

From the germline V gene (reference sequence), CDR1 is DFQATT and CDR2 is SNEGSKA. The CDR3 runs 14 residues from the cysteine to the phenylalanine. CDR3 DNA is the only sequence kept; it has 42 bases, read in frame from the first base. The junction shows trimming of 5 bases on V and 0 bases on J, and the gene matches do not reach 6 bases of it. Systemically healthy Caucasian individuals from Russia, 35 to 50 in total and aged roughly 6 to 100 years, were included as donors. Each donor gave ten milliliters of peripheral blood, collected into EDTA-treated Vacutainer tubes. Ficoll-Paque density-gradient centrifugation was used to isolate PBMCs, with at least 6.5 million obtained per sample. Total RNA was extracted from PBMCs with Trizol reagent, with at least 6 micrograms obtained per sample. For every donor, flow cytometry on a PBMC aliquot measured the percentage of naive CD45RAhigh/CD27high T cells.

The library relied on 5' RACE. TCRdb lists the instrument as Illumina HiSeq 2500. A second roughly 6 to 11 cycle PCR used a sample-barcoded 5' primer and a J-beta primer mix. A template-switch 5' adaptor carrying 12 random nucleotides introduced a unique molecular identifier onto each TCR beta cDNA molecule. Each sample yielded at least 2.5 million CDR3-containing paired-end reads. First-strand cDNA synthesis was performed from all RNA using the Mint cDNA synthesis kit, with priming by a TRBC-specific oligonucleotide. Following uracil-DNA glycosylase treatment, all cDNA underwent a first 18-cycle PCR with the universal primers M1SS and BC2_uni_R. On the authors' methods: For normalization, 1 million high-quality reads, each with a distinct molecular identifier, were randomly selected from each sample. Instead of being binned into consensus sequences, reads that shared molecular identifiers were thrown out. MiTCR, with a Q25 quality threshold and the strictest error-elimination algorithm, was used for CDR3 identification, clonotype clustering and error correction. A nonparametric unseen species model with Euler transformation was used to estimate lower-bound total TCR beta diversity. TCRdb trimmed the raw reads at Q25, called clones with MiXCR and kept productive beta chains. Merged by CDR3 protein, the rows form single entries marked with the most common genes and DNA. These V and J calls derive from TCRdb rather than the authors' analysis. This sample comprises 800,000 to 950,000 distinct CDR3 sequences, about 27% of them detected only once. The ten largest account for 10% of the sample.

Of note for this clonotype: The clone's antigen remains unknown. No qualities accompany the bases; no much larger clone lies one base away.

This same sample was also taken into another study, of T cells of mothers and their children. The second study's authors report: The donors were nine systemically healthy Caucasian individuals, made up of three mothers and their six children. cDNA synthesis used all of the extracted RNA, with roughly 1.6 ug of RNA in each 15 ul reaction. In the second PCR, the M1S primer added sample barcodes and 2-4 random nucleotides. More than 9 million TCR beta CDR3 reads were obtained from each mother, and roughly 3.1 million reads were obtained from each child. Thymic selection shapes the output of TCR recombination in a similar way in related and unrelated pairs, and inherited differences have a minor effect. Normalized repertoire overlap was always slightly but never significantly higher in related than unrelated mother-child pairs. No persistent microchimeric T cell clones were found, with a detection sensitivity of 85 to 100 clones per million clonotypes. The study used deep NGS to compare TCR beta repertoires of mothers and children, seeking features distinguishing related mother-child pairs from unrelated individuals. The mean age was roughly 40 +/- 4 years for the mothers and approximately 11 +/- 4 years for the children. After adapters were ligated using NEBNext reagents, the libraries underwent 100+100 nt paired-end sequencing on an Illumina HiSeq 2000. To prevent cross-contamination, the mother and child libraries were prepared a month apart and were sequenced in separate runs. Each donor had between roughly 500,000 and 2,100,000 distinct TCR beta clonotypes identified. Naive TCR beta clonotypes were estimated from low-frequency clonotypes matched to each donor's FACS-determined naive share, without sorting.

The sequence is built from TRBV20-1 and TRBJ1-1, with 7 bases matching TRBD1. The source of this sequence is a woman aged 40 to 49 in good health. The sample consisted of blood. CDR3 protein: CSAYRGSMNTEAFF. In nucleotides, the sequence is TGCAGTGCTTACAGGGGTAGCATGAACACTGAAGCTTTCTTT.